The clone carrying this T cell receptor (beta chain) was seen only a few times. The data were obtained in a study of blood T cell repertoires in COVID-19. Source study methods: Amplification with reference gene primers provided the estimates of nucleated cell counts. The table came from immunoSEQ multiplex PCR; TCRdb's copy has only in-frame clones and leaves some out. D and trimming come from the DNA, and the V and J calls and clone size come from that table. The sample consists of roughly 180,000 clones, 60% to 85% of them appearing once. The CDR3 is made up of 16 amino acids. Germline values: CDR1 MNHEY, CDR2 SVGAGI. The V and J ends lost 0 bases and 4 bases, in that order; junction bases with no gene match: 5.

The receptor comes from a woman between 50 and 59 years old with active or convalescent COVID-19. This rearrangement joins TRBV6-5 to TRBJ2-3; 9 positions match TRBD2. The sample taken for sequencing was peripheral blood. CDR3 sequence (DNA): TGTGCCAGCAGTTACTCGGGAGCGGGGGGATCAGATACGCAGTATTTT. Translating it yields CASSYSGAGGSDTQYF.